This T cell receptor (beta chain) was obtained from a study of blood T cell repertoires in COVID-19. Assay: immunoSEQ multiplex PCR; the TCRdb copy retains only in-frame clones and omits some. The table records a few hundred thousand clones, roughly 90% of them present only once. Details on this clone: Other DNA sequences in the sample encode the same CDR3.

V was pared by 3 bases and J by 1 base, with 6 bases between. This CDR3 comprises 13 residues. Material for sequencing was peripheral blood. V usage is TRBV12-3 or TRBV12-4 and J usage is TRBJ1-1, with no clear D. This clonotype originated in a young man who had recovered from COVID-19. CDR3 sequence (DNA): TGTGCCAGCAGTTTGACGGGGAACACTGAAGCTTTCTTT. Protein product: CASSLTGNTEAFF.